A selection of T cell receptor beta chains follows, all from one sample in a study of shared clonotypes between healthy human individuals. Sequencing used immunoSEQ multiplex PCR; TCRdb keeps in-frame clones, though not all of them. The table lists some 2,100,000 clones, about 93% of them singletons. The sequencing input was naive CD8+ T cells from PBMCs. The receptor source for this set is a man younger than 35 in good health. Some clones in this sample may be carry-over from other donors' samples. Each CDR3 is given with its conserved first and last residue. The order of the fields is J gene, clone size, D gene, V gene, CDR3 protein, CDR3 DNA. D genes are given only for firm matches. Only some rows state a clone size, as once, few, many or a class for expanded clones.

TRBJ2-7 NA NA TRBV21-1 CASRKSGAPYEQYF TGTGCCAGCAGAAAGAGCGGGGCACCCTACGAGCAGTACTTC
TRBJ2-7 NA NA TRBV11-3 CASSPVGPTAHYEQYF TGTGCCAGCAGCCCCGTCGGTCCGACAGCTCACTACGAGCAGTACTTC
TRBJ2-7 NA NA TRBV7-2 CASSPGIRYEQYF TGTGCCAGCAGCCCCGGGATACGCTACGAGCAGTACTTC
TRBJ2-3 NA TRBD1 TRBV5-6 CASSPGGRGRDTQYF TGTGCCAGCAGCCCTGGAGGCAGGGGGAGAGATACGCAGTATTTT
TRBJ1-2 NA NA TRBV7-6 CASSPTVGNYGYTF TGTGCCAGCAGCCCAACCGTAGGAAACTATGGCTACACCTTC
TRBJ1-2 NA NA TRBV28 CASNAALVYGYTF TGTGCCAGCAACGCCGCTTTGGTCTATGGCTACACCTTC
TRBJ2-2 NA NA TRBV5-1 CASRPPTGNTGELFF TGCGCCAGCAGACCACCCACTGGAAACACCGGGGAGCTGTTTTTT
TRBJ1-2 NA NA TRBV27 CASSSGGSYGYTF TGTGCCAGCAGTTCCGGGGGCTCCTATGGCTACACCTTC
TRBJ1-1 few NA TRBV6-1 CASSDWVAFF TGTGCCAGCAGTGATTGGGTAGCTTTCTTT
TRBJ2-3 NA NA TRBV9 CASSGGGGTHTYPLFGTDTQYF TGTGCCAGCAGCGGGGGTGGAGGTACACACACATACCCTCTTTTTGGCACAGATACGCAGTATTTT
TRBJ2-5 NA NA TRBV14 CASTPGRFGTQYF TGTGCCAGCACGCCAGGGAGATTTGGGACCCAGTACTTC
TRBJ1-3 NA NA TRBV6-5 CASSYSSGNTIYF TGTGCCAGCAGTTACTCTTCCGGAAACACCATATATTTT
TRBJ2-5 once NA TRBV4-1 CASSLNPAVQETQYF TGCGCCAGCAGCCTTAATCCCGCTGTCCAAGAGACCCAGTACTTC
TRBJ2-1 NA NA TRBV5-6 CASHAMIGNEQFF TGTGCCAGTCATGCAATGATTGGAAATGAGCAGTTCTTC
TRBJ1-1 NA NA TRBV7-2 CASSLGWGVQAFF TGTGCCAGCAGCTTAGGTTGGGGGGTTCAAGCTTTCTTT
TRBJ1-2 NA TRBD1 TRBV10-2 CASSESITGTGTMGYTF TGCGCCAGCAGTGAGTCTATAACCGGGACAGGTACTATGGGCTACACCTTC
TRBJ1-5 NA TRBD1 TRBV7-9 CASSPTGGRNQPQHF TGTGCCAGCAGCCCGACAGGGGGCCGCAATCAGCCCCAGCATTTT
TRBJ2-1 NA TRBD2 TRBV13 CASSYSGRGYNEQFF TGTGCCAGCAGTTATAGCGGGAGGGGGTACAATGAGCAGTTCTTC
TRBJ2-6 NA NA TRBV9 CASSVDPISSGANVLTF TGTGCCAGCAGCGTAGATCCGATCAGCTCTGGGGCCAACGTCCTGACTTTC
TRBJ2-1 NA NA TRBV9 CASSVAGPDEQFF TGTGCCAGCAGCGTAGCTGGGCCAGATGAGCAGTTCTTC
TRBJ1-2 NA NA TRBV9 CASSDGSLNYGYTF TGTGCCAGCAGCGACGGCAGCCTAAACTATGGCTACACCTTC
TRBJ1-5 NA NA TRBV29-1 CSAQQGSNQPQHF TGCAGCGCCCAGCAGGGGAGCAATCAGCCCCAGCATTTT
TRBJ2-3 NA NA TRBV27 CASSPTGDTQYF TGTGCCAGCAGTCCCACGGGGGATACGCAGTATTTT
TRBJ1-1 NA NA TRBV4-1 CASRGTSDGEAFF TGCGCCAGCAGAGGAACCTCGGACGGGGAAGCTTTCTTT
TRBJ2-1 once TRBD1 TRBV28 CASSFPYLTGSSGNEQFF TGTGCCAGCAGTTTCCCATACCTGACAGGGTCTTCAGGCAATGAGCAGTTCTTC
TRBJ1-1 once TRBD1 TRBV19 CASSITGGNTEAFF TGTGCCAGTAGTATCACAGGGGGGAACACTGAAGCTTTCTTT
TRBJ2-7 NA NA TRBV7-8 CASSQTRDYEQYF TGTGCCAGCAGCCAAACTCGGGACTACGAGCAGTACTTC
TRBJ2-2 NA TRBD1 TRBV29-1 CSALKGTGTGNTGELFF TGCAGCGCCTTGAAGGGGACCGGGACAGGGAATACCGGGGAGCTGTTTTTT